This TCR beta chain is from a study of blood T cell repertoires in COVID-19. Background on the study: The origin of the acute and convalescent COVID-19 samples was the United States, Italy and Spain.

Original data processing: Amplified reference gene primers provided the basis for estimating nucleated cell counts. Data came from immunoSEQ multiplex PCR; TCRdb stores just in-frame clones and leaves some out. For V, J and clone size, that table is used; D and trimming come from the DNA. The sample has 150,000 to 200,000 clones, about nine tenths seen once. V shed 4 bases, J shed 3 bases, and the junction held 7 bases outside the gene matches. CDR3 size: 15 residues. Germline loops: CDR1 SGHDT, CDR2 YYEEEE. Sequencing used peripheral blood. The chain uses TRBV5-6 and TRBJ2-4; 7 nucleotides agree with TRBD1. The source is a woman aged 55-75 years with COVID-19, enrolled during active disease. CDR3: CASSPLQGNKNIQYF. In DNA, the CDR3 is TGTGCCAGCAGCCCGCTACAGGGGAACAAAAACATTCAGTACTTC.